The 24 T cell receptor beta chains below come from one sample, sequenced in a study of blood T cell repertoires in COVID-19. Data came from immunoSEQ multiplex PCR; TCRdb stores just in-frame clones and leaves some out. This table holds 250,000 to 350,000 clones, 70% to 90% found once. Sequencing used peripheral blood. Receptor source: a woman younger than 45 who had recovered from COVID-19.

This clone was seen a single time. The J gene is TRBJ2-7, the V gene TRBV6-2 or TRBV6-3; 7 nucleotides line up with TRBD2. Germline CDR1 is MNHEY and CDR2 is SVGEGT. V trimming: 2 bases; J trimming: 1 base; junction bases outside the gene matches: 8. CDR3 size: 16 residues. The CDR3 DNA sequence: TGTGCCAGCAGTTACGGTCCCGGGGGGATGTCCTACGAGCAGTACTTC. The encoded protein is CASSYGPGGMSYEQYF.

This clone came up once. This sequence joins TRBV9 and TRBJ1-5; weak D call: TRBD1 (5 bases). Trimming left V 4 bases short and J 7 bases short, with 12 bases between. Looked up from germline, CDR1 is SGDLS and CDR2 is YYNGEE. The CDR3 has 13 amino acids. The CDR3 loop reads CASSPQGGQPQHF. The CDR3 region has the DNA TGTGCCAGCAGCCCCCAGGGAGGGCAGCCCCAGCATTTT. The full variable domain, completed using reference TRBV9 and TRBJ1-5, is DSGVTQTPKHLITATGQRVTLRCSPRSGDLSVYWYQQSLDQGLQFLIQYYNGEERAKGNILERFSAQQFPDLHSELNLSSLELGDSALYFCASSPQGGQPQHFGDGTRLSIL.

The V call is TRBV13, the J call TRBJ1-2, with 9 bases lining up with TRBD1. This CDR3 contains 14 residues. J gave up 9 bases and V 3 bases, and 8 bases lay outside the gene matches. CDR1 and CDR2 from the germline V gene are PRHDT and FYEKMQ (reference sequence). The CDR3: CASSFTGQGPRYTF. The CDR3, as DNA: TGTGCCAGCAGCTTTACGGGACAGGGCCCCCGCTACACCTTC.

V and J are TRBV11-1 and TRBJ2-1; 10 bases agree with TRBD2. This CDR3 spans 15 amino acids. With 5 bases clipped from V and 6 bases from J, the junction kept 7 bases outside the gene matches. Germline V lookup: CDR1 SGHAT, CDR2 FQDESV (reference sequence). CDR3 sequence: CASSISGGRANEQFF. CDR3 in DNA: TGTGCCAGCAGCATTAGCGGGGGGCGGGCCAATGAGCAGTTCTTC.

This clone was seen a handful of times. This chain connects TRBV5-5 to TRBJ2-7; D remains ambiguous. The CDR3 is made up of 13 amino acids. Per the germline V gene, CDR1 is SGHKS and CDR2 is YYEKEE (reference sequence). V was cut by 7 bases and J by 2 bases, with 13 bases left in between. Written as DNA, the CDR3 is TGTGCCAGCCGCCTGGGCAGAACCTACGAGCAGTACTTC. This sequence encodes CASRLGRTYEQYF.

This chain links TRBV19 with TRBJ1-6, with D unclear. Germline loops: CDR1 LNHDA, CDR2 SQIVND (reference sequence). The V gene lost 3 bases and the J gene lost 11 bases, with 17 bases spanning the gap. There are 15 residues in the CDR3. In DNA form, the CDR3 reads TGTGCCAGTAGTATGCGATCCGCCGGCGGCCCACCCCTCCACTTT. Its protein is CASSMRSAGGPPLHF.

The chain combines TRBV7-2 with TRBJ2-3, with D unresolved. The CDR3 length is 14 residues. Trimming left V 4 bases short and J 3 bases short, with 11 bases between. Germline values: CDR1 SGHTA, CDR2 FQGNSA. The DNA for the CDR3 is TGTGCCAGCAGCTCCCGACGAGGAACAGATACGCAGTATTTT. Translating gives CASSSRRGTDTQYF.

The CDR3 nucleotides read TGTGCCACCACCAAGGGGCGGGGGAAAACGGAGACCCAGTACTTC. Translated: CATTKGRGKTETQYF. The gene calls are TRBV15 and TRBJ2-5, with 7 bases that match TRBD2. CDR3 length: 15 amino acids. Germline CDR1 reads LNHNV; CDR2 reads YYDKDF (reference sequence). With V trimmed by 7 bases and J by 5 bases, 13 bases remained unmatched. Using reference TRBV15 and TRBJ2-5 for the parts outside the CDR3, the full variable domain is DAMVIQNPRYQVTQFGKPVTLSCSQTLNHNVMYWYQQKSSQAPKLLFHYYDKDFNNEADTPDNFQSRRPNTSFCFLDIRSPGLGDTAMYLCATTKGRGKTETQYFGPGTRLLVL.

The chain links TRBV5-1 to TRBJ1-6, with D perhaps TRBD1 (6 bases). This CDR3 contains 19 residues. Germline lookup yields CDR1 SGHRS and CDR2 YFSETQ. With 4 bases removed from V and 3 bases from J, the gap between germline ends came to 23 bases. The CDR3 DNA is TGCGCCAGCAGCCCAGACACAGGGTGGCCTCAAGGCTATAATTCACCCCTCCACTTT. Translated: CASSPDTGWPQGYNSPLHF. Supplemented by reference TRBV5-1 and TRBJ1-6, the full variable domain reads KAGVTQTPRYLIKTRGQQVTLSCSPISGHRSVSWYQQTPGQGLQFLFEYFSETQRNKGNFPGRFSGRQFSNSRSEMNVSTLELGDSALYLCASSPDTGWPQGYNSPLHFGNGTRLTVT.

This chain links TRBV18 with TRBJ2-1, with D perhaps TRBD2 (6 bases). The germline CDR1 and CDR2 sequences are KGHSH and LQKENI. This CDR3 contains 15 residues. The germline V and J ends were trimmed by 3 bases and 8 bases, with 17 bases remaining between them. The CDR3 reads CASSPQQTRGDEQFF. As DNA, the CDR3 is TGTGCCAGCTCACCGCAGCAGACTAGAGGCGATGAGCAGTTCTTC. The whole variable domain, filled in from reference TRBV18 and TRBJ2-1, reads NAGVMQNPRHLVRRRGQEARLRCSPMKGHSHVYWYRQLPEEGLKFMVYLQKENIIDESGMPKERFSAEFPKEGPSILRIQQVVRGDSAAYFCASSPQQTRGDEQFFGPGTRLTVL.

CDR3 nucleotide sequence: TGTGCCAGCAGTCCCCACAACGACAGGGAGCTGTTTTTT. It translates to CASSPHNDRELFF. The rearrangement joins TRBV12-3 or TRBV12-4 to TRBJ2-2; no firm D call. This CDR3 is built from 13 residues. Trimming removed 5 bases at V and 9 bases at J, with 13 bases between.

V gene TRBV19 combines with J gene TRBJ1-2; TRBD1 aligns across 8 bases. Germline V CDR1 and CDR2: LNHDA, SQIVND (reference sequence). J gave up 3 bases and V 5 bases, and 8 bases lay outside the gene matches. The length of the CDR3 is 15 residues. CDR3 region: CASSSDRGDYYGYTF. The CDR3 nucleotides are TGTGCCAGTAGTTCTGACAGGGGAGATTACTATGGCTACACCTTC.

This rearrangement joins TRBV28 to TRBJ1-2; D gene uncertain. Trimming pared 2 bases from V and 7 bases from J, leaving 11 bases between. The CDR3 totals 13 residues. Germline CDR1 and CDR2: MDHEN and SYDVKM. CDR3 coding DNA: TGTGCCAGCAGTTTAACCCCAGGTTTTGGCTACACCTTC. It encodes CASSLTPGFGYTF.

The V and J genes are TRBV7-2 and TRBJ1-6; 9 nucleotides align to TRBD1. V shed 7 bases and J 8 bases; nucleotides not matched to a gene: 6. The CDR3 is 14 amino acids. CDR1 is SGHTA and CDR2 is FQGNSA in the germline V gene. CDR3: CASNRQGVDSPLHF. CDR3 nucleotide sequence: TGTGCCAGCAACCGACAGGGGGTCGATTCACCCCTCCACTTT.

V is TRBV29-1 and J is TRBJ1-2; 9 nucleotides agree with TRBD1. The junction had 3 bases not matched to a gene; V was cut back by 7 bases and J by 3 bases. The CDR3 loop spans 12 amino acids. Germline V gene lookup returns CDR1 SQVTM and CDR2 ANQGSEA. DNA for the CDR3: TGCAGCGATAGGACAGGGGACTATGGCTACACCTTC. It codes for CSDRTGDYGYTF.

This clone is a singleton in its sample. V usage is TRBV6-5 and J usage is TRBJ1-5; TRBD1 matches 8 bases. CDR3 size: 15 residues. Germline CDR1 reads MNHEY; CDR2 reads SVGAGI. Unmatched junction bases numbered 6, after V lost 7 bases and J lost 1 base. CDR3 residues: CASTTRQGSNQPQHF. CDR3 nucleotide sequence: TGTGCCAGCACCACTCGACAGGGGAGCAATCAGCCCCAGCATTTT.

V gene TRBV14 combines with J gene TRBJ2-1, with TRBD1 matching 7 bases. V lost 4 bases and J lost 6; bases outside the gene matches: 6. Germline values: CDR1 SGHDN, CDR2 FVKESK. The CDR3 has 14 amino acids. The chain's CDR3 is CASSPTGRGNEQFF. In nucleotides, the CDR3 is TGTGCCAGCAGCCCGACAGGGCGAGGCAATGAGCAGTTCTTC. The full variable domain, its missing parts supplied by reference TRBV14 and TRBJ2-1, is EAGVTQFPSHSVIEKGQTVTLRCDPISGHDNLYWYRRVMGKEIKFLLHFVKESKQDESGMPNNRFLAERTGGTYSTLKVQPAELEDSGVYFCASSPTGRGNEQFFGPGTRLTVL.

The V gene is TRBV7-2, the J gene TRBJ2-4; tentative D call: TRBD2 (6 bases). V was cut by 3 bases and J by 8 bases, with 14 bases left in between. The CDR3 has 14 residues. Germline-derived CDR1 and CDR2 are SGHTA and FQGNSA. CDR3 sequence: CASSFTSISDIQYF. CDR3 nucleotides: TGTGCCAGCAGCTTTACTAGCATCTCCGACATTCAGTACTTC.

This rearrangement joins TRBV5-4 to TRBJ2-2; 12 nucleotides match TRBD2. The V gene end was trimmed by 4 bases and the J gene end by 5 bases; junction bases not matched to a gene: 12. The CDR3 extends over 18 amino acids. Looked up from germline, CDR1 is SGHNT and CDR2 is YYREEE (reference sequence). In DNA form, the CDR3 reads TGTGCCAGCAGCCCCGGGACTAGCGGGTTGTCGCGTACCGGGGAGCTGTTTTTT. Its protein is CASSPGTSGLSRTGELFF. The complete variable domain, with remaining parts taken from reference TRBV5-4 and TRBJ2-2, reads ETGVTQSPTHLIKTRGQQVTLRCSSQSGHNTVSWYQQALGQGPQFIFQYYREEENGRGNFPPRFSGLQFPNYSSELNVNALELDDSALYLCASSPGTSGLSRTGELFFGEGSRLTVL.

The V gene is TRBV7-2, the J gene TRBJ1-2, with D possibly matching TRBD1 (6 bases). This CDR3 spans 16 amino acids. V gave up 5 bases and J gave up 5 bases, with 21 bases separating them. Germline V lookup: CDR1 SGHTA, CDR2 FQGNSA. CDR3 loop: CASSSQPWTDYYGYTF. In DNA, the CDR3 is TGTGCCAGCAGCAGTCAACCCTGGACAGATTATTATGGCTACACCTTC.

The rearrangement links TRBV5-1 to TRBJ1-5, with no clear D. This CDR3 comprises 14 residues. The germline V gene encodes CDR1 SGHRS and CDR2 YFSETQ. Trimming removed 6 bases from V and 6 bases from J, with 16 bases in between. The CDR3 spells CASTTNPGSQPQHF. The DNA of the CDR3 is TGCGCCAGCACCACGAACCCGGGGAGTCAGCCCCAGCATTTT.

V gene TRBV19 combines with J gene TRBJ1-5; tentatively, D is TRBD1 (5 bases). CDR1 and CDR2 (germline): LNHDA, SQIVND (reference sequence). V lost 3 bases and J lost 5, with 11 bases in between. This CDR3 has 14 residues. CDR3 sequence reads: CASSISGSDQPQHF. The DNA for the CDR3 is TGTGCCAGTAGTATTTCAGGGTCGGATCAGCCCCAGCATTTT.

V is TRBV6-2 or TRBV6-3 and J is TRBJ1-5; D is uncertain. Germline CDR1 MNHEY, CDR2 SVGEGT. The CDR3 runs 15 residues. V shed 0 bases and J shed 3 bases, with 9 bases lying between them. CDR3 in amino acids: CASSYSRGNNQPQHF. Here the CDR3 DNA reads TGTGCCAGCAGTTACTCACGGGGTAACAATCAGCCCCAGCATTTT.

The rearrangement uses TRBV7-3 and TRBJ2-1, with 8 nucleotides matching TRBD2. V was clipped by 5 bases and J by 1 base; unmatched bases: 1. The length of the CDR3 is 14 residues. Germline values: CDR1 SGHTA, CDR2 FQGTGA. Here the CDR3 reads CASSPGGSYNEQFF. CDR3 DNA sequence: TGTGCCAGCAGCCCGGGGGGGTCCTACAATGAGCAGTTCTTC.